One and the same sample provided the 25 T cell receptor beta chains below, sequenced in a study of immune characterization of retroperitoneal liposarcoma. Each CDR3 protein is one row after TCRdb ran MiXCR on the PCR reads. Of 4,000 to 4,500 distinct CDR3 sequences listed, about a third are singletons. Sample: blood. The source is a female donor with retroperitoneal liposarcoma.

In its sample, this clonotype was seen once. The genes are TRBV6-8 and TRBJ2-1; D is unclear. Germline lookup yields CDR1 MNHGY and CDR2 SAAAGT. The CDR3 runs to 13 residues. The V end was cut by 2 bases, the J end by 5 bases, with 7 bases between. The CDR3 sequence: CASSYGGDNEQFF. The CDR3 DNA follows: TGTGCCAGCAGTTACGGCGGAGACAATGAGCAGTTCTTC.

The genes are TRBV4-3 and TRBJ1-5, with 7 nucleotides matching TRBD1. The germline CDR1 and CDR2 sequences are LGHNA and YSLEER. The V and J ends lost 3 bases and 3 bases, in that order; junction bases with no gene match: 2. The CDR3 is 14 residues long. CDR3 sequence reads: CASSHGTVNQPQHF. For the CDR3, the DNA is TGCGCCAGCAGCCACGGGACAGTCAATCAGCCCCAGCATTTT.

J is TRBJ2-1 and V is TRBV6-4; 7 bases are shared with TRBD1. The CDR3 is made up of 15 amino acids. Germline assignment: CDR1 MRHNA and CDR2 SNTAGT. Unmatched junction bases numbered 5, after V lost 4 bases and J lost 2 bases. The CDR3 loop is CASSGWDSPYNEQFF. CDR3 DNA sequence: TGTGCCAGCAGTGGGTGGGACAGTCCCTACAATGAGCAGTTCTTC.

By its share, this clonotype is medium-sized (0.01 to 0.1%). J is TRBJ2-3 and V is TRBV10-1, with no clear D. V gave up 4 bases and J gave up 2 bases, with 10 bases separating them. Germline CDR1 and CDR2: WNHNN and SYGVQD (reference sequence). The CDR3 is 14 amino acids. CDR3 region: CASSGTAYTDTQYF. In DNA, the CDR3 is TGCGCCAGCAGTGGTACGGCCTACACAGATACGCAGTATTTT.

V usage is TRBV7-2 and J usage is TRBJ2-3; 14 bases align to TRBD2. J gave up 0 bases and V 5 bases, and 4 bases lay outside the gene matches. Germline V gene data show CDR1 as SGHTA and CDR2 as FQGNSA. This CDR3 region has 17 residues. CDR3 coding DNA: TGTGCCAGCAGCCCTCGACTAGCGGGGGGGAGCACAGATACGCAGTATTTT. Protein sequence: CASSPRLAGGSTDTQYF.

This clonotype came up once. This sequence joins TRBV27 and TRBJ2-1; 7 nucleotides align to TRBD1. V was pared by 6 bases and J by 1 base, with 9 bases of the junction left unmatched. The CDR3 has 16 amino acids. Per germline, CDR1 MNHEY and CDR2 SMNVEV (reference sequence). This CDR3 is CASSLMQGVSYNEQFF. In nucleotides, the CDR3 is TGTGCCAGCAGCCTCATGCAGGGGGTATCCTACAATGAGCAGTTCTTC.

V gene TRBV6-1 combines with J gene TRBJ2-4; 8 bases agree with TRBD2. The CDR3 has 15 amino acids. V lost 3 bases to trimming and J lost 13 bases; unmatched junction nucleotides: 14. Per germline, CDR1 MNHNS and CDR2 SASEGT. CDR3 residues: CASSERPGLEGEQYF. CDR3 nucleotides: TGTGCCAGCAGTGAGAGGCCGGGACTAGAAGGTGAGCAGTACTTC.

CDR3 in DNA: TGTGCCAGCAGGTCAAGGGGGCTCGGCTACACCTTC. It is translated as CASRSRGLGYTF. The chain employs TRBV12-3 or TRBV12-4 and TRBJ1-2, with 7 bases lining up with TRBD1. The CDR3 length is 12 residues. V shed 6 bases and J 8 bases; nucleotides not matched to a gene: 6.

The genes are TRBV6-1 and TRBJ2-1; 7 bases match TRBD1. V was clipped by 8 bases and J by 1 base; unmatched bases: 5. This CDR3 region has 14 residues. Germline V gene lookup returns CDR1 MNHNS and CDR2 SASEGT. The CDR3 DNA sequence: TGTGCCAGCGCGAACAGGGGTTCCTACAATGAGCAGTTCTTC. This encodes CASANRGSYNEQFF.

V usage is TRBV12-3 or TRBV12-4 and J usage is TRBJ2-7, with D perhaps being TRBD1 or TRBD2 (5 bases each). Trimming removed 6 bases from V and 0 bases from J, with 15 bases in between. CDR3 size: 15 residues. The CDR3 nucleotides read TGTGCCAGCAGCCGGGACCGGTTGAGCTCCTACGAGCAGTACTTC. Translated, it gives CASSRDRLSSYEQYF.

The chain combines TRBV6-1 with TRBJ1-2; possible D gene TRBD1, 6 bases. This CDR3 contains 15 residues. Trimming took 2 bases from V and 5 from J, leaving 15 bases between them. The germline CDR1 and CDR2 sequences are MNHNS and SASEGT. The CDR3 is CASSELGARGYGYTF. The CDR3, as DNA: TGTGCCAGCAGTGAATTGGGGGCCCGAGGGTATGGCTACACCTTC.

In its sample, this clonotype ranks as medium-sized. V gene TRBV12-3 or TRBV12-4 combines with J gene TRBJ2-5; D not resolved. The CDR3 spans 12 residues. Trimming stripped 2 bases from V and 2 bases from J, with 3 bases between. CDR3 sequence: CASSLRQETQYF. In nucleotides, the CDR3 is TGTGCCAGCAGTTTACGGCAAGAGACCCAGTACTTC.

This clonotype was detected a few times. The V call is TRBV7-2, the J call TRBJ2-1; TRBD1 is a possible D gene (6 bases). The J call may be wrong; the DNA end is better matched by TRBJ2-7. The CDR3 sequence is 14 residues long. Germline V gene sequence: CDR1 SGHTA, CDR2 FQGNSA. Written as DNA, the CDR3 is TGTGCCAGCAGCACTAGGGACATCTCCTACGAGCAGTACTTC. Its translation: CASSTRDISYEQYF.

In this sample, this clonotype turned up a few times. The chain carries TRBV7-2 and TRBJ2-5; TRBD2 matches 8 bases. The CDR3 loop spans 15 amino acids. V gave up 5 bases and J gave up 1 base; unmatched junction bases: 6. Per the germline V gene, CDR1 is SGHTA and CDR2 is FQGNSA. For the CDR3, the DNA is TGTGCCAGCAGCATGACTAGCGTACCCCAAGAGACCCAGTACTTC. It translates to CASSMTSVPQETQYF.

This clonotype was counted only a few times. The rearrangement links TRBV7-2 to TRBJ2-7, with 7 bases aligning to TRBD2. The CDR3 spans 14 residues. Trimming cost V 7 bases and J 2 bases; bases outside gene matches: 8. Germline loops: CDR1 SGHTA, CDR2 FQGNSA. The DNA of the CDR3 is TGTGCCAGCACACCTCAGCGGGACCCCTACGAGCAGTACTTC. Amino acid sequence: CASTPQRDPYEQYF. Together with reference TRBV7-2 and TRBJ2-7, the CDR3 gives the full variable domain: GAGVSQSPSNKVTEKGKDVELRCDPISGHTALYWYRQSLGQGLEFLIYFQGNSAPDKSGLPSDRFSAERTGGSVSTLTIQRTQQEDSAVYLCASTPQRDPYEQYFGPGTRLTVT.

The chain employs TRBV6-8 and TRBJ2-1; tentatively, D is TRBD1 or TRBD2 (6 bases each). CDR1 and CDR2 (germline): MNHGY, SAAAGT. This CDR3 contains 14 residues. Trimming stripped 8 bases from V and 10 bases from J, with 21 bases between. Written as DNA, the CDR3 is TGTGCCAGCCAAAACGGCCTAGGGGGGTACGAGCAGTTCTTC. It yields the protein CASQNGLGGYEQFF.

This chain uses TRBV13 with TRBJ2-1; the D call may be TRBD1 or TRBD2 (5 bases each). Germline V gives CDR1 PRHDT, CDR2 FYEKMQ (reference sequence). V was trimmed by 4 bases and J by 0 bases, leaving 10 bases between them. The CDR3 runs 15 residues. Here the CDR3 DNA reads TGTGCCAGCAGCTCCCGGGACCACTCCTACAATGAGCAGTTCTTC. This sequence encodes CASSSRDHSYNEQFF.

A few counts support this clonotype. The chain joins TRBV23-1 to TRBJ2-1, with D possibly TRBD1 on 6 matching bases. TRBV23-1 is an ORF; its function is uncertain. The CDR3 spans 13 residues. Trimming left V 4 bases short and J 6 bases short, with 10 bases between. CDR3 loop: CASSLPRGNEQFF. In DNA form, the CDR3 reads TGCGCCAGCAGTCTACCCAGGGGCAATGAGCAGTTCTTC.

Details on this clonotype: A single base separates this from a much larger clone, so it may be a read error. This sequence joins TRBV12-3 or TRBV12-4 and TRBJ2-3; D ambiguous. Matching the DNA end better, TRBJ2-7 makes the J call doubtful. The CDR3 loop spans 11 amino acids. The CDR3 reads CASSLSHEQYF. As DNA, the CDR3 is TGTGCCAGCAGTTTATCCCATGAGCAGTACTTC.

This clonotype has more than one count but fewer than ten. The rearrangement uses TRBV6-1 and TRBJ2-1; TRBD2 aligns across 8 bases. Losses at the gene ends were 4 bases for V and 4 bases for J; bases not matched to a gene: 9. CDR1 and CDR2 (germline): MNHNS, SASEGT. The CDR3 has 16 residues. In DNA, the CDR3 is TGTGCCAGCAGTGCCTCAACTAGCGGCAAGTACAATGAGCAGTTCTTC. Translated: CASSASTSGKYNEQFF.

This chain connects TRBV12-3 or TRBV12-4 to TRBJ1-1, with a possible D match to TRBD1 (5 bases). The V end lost 8 bases, the J end lost 5 bases, and 9 bases lay between the germline ends. The CDR3 is 11 amino acids. The CDR3 sequence is CASDSKTEAFF. CDR3 DNA: TGTGCCAGCGACAGTAAAACTGAAGCTTTCTTT.

The CDR3, as DNA: TGTGCCAGCAGTTTTTATAGCGACAATGAGCAGTTCTTC. Translated: CASSFYSDNEQFF. The V call is TRBV27, the J call TRBJ2-1; tentative D call: TRBD2 (5 bases). Per germline, CDR1 MNHEY and CDR2 SMNVEV (reference sequence). Trimming removed 3 bases at V and 5 bases at J, with 8 bases between. The CDR3 extends over 13 amino acids.

This clonotype was counted a few times. The genes are TRBV12-3 or TRBV12-4 and TRBJ2-1; no clear D gene. V was cut by 4 bases and J by 4 bases, with 14 bases left in between. This CDR3 comprises 15 residues. CDR3 protein: CASSYPMTQYNEQFF. The CDR3 region has the DNA TGTGCCAGCAGTTACCCGATGACACAGTACAATGAGCAGTTCTTC.

This clonotype has just a few counts. The chain uses TRBV7-6 and TRBJ2-3, with D maybe TRBD2 (6 bases). The J call is doubtful: the DNA matches TRBJ2-7 better. The length of the CDR3 is 14 residues. Germline V CDR1 and CDR2: SGHVS, FNYEAQ. CDR3: CASSLSGSSYEQYF. The DNA for the CDR3 is TGTGCCAGCAGCTTAAGCGGGTCTAGTTATGAGCAGTACTTC.

J is TRBJ2-5 and V is TRBV6-1; 10 bases match TRBD2. The CDR3 contains 12 residues. J was trimmed by 5 bases and V by 10 bases; bases with no gene match: 4. The germline CDR1 and CDR2 sequences are MNHNS and SASEGT. The DNA for the CDR3 is TGTGCCACACGAGCGGGAGGGGAGACCCAGTACTTC. This gives the protein CATRAGGETQYF.